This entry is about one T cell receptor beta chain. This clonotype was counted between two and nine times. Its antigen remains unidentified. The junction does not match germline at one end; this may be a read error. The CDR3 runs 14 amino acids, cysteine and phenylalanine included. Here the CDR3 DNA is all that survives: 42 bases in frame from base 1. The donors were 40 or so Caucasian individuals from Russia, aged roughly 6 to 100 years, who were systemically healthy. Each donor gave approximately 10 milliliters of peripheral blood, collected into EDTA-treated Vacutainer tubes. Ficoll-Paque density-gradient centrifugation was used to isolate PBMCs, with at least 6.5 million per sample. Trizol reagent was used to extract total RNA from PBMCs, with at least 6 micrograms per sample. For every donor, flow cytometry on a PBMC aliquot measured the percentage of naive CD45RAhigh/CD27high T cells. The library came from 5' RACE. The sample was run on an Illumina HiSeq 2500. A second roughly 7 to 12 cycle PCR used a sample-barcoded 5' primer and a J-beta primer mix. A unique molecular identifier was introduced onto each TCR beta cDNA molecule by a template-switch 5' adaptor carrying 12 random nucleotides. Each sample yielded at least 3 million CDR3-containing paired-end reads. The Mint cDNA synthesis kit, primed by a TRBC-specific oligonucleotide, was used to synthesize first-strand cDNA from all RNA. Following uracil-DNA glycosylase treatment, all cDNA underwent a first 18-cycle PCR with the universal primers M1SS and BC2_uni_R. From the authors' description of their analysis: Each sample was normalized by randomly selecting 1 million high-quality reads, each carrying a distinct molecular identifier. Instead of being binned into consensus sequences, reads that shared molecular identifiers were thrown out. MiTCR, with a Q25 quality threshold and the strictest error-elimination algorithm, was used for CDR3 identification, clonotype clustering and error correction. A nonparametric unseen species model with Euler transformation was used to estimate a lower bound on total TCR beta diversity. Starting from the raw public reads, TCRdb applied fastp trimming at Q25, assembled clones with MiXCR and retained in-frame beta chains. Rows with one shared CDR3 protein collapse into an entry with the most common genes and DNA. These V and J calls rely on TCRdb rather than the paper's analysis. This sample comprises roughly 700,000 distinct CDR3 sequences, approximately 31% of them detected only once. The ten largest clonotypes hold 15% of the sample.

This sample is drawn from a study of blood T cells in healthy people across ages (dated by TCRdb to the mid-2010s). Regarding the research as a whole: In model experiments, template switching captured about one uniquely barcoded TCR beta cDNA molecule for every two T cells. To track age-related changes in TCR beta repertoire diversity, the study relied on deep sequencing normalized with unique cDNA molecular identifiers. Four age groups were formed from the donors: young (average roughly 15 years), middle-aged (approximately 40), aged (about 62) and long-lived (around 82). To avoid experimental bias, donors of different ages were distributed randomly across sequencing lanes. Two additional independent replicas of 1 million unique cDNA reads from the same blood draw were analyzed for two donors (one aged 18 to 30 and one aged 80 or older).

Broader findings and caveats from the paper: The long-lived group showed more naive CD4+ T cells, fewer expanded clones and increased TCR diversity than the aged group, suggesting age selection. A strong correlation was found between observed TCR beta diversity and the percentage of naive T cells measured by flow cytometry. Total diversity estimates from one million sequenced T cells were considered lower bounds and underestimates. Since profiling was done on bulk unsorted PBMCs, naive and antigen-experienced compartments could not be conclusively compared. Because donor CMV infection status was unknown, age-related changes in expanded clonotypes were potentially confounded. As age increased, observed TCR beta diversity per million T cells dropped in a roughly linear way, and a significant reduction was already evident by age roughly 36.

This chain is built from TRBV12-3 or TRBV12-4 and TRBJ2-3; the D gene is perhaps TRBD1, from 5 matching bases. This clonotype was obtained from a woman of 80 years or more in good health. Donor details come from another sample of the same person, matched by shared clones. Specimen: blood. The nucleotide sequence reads TGTGCCAGCAGTTGGGGCATAAACACAGATACGCAATATTTT. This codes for CASSWGINTDTQYF.